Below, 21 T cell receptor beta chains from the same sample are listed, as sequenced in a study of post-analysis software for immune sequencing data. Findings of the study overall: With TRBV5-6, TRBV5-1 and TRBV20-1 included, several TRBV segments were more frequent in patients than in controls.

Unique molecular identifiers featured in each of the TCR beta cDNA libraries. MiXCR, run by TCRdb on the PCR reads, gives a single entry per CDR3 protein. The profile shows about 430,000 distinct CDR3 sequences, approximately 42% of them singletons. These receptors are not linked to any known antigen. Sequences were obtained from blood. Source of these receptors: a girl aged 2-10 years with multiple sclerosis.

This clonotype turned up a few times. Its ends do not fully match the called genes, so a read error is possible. The DNA of the CDR3 is TGCAGTGCTAGTGACCTCGGACAGGTCTCCTTCGAGCAGTACTTC. This gives the protein CSASDLGQVSFEQYF. The chain is built from TRBV20-1 and TRBJ2-7; 7 bases are shared with TRBD1. CDR1 and CDR2 from the germline V gene are DFQATT and SNEGSKA (reference sequence). This CDR3 spans 15 amino acids.

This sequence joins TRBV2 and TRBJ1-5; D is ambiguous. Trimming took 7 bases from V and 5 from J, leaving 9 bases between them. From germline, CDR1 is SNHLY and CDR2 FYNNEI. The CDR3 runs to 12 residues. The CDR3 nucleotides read TGTGCCAGCACTTCCGGGGATCAGCCCCAGCATTTT. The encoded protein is CASTSGDQPQHF.

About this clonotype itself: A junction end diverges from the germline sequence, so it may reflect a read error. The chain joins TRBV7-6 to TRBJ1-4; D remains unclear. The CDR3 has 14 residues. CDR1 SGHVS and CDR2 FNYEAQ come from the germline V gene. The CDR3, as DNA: TGTGCCAGCAGCTTCTACTCAACTAGTGAAAAACTGTTTTTT. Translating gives CASSFYSTSEKLFF.

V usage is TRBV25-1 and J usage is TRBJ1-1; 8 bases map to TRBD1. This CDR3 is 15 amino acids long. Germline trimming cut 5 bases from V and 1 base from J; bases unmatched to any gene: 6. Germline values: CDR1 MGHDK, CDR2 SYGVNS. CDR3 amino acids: CASSRQGAPNTEAFF. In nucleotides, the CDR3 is TGTGCCAGCAGTCGGCAGGGGGCTCCGAACACTGAAGCTTTCTTT.

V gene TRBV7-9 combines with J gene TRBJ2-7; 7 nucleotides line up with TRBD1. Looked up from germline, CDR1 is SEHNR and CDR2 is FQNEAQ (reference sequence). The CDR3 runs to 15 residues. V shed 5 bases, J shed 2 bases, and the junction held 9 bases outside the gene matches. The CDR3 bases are TGTGCCAGCAGCGCACGGACAGGTCGCCCCTACGAGCAGTACTTC. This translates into CASSARTGRPYEQYF. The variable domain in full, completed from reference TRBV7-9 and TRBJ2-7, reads DTGVSQNPRHKITKRGQNVTFRCDPISEHNRLYWYRQTLGQGPEFLTYFQNEAQLEKSRLLSDRFSAERPKGSFSTLEIQRTEQGDSAMYLCASSARTGRPYEQYFGPGTRLTVT.

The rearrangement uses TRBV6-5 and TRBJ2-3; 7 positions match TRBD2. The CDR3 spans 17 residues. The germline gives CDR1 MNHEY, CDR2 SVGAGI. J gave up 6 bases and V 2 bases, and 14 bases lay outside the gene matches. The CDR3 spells CASSYGRPGRSADTQYF. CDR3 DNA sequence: TGTGCCAGCAGTTACGGCCGGCCCGGGAGGTCCGCTGATACGCAGTATTTT.

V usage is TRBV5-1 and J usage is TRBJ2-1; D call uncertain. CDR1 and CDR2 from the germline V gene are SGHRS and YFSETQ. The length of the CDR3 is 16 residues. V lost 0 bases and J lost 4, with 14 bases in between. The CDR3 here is CASSLDSGTKYNEQFF. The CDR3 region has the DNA TGCGCCAGCAGCTTGGATTCGGGTACGAAATACAATGAGCAGTTCTTC.

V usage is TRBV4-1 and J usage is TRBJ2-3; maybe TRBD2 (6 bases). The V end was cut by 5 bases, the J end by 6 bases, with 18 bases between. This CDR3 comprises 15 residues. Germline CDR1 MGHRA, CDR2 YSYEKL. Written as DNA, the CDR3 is TGCGCCAGCAGCGAGGAGGGTCGTTATGCTGATACGCAGTATTTT. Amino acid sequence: CASSEEGRYADTQYF.

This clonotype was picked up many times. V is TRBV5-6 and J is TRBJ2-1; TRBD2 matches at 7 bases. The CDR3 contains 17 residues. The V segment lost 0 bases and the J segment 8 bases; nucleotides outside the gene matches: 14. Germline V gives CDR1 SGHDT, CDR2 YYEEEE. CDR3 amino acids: CASSLAASAGIGDEQFF. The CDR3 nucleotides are TGTGCCAGCAGCTTGGCCGCTTCAGCGGGGATAGGGGATGAGCAGTTCTTC.

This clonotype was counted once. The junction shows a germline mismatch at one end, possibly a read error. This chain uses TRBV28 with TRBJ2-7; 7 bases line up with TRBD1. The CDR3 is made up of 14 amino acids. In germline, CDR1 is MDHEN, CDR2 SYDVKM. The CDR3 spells CASRYRAQGGEQDF. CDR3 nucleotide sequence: TGTGCCAGCAGGTACAGAGCCCAAGGGGGCGAGCAGGACTTC.

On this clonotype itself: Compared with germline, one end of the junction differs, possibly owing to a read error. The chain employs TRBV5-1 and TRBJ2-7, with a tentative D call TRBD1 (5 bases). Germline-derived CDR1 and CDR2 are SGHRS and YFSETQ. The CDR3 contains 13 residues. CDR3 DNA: TGCGCCGGCAGGGAACAGGTCACCTACGAGCAGTACTTC. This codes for CAGREQVTYEQYF.

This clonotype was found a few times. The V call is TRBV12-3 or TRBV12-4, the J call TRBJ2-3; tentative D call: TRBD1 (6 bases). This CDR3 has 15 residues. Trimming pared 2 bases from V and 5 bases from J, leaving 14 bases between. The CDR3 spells CASSLQGRGQDTQYF. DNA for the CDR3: TGTGCCAGCAGTTTACAGGGTAGGGGACAAGATACGCAGTATTTT.

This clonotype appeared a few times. In DNA form, the CDR3 reads TGCAGCGTTGAGTCCAGGGCATTCACAGATACGCAGTATTTT. Translating it yields CSVESRAFTDTQYF. V usage is TRBV29-1 and J usage is TRBJ2-3, with D possibly TRBD1 on 5 matching bases. This CDR3 comprises 14 residues. With 3 bases removed from V and 2 bases from J, the gap between germline ends came to 12 bases. The germline V gene encodes CDR1 SQVTM and CDR2 ANQGSEA.

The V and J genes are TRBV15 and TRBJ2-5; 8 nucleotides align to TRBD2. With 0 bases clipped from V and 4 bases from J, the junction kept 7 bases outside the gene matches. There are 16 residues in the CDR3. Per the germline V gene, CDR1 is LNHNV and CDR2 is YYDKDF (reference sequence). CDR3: CATSREIPGGGETQYF. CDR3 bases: TGTGCCACCAGCAGAGAGATACCGGGAGGGGGAGAGACCCAGTACTTC.

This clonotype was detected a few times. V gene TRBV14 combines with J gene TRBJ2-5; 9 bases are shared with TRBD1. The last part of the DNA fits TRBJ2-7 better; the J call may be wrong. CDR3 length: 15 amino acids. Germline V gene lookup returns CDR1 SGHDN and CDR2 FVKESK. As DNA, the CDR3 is TGTGCCAGCAGCCAAGGCCACGGGACAGGGTTCGAGCAGTACTTC. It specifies CASSQGHGTGFEQYF.

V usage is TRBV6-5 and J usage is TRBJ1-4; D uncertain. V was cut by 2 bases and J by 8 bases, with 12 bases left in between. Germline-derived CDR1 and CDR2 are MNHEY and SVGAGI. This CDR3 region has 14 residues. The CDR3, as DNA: TGTGCCAGCAGTTACGGTGGGATAAGGGAAAAACTGTTTTTT. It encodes CASSYGGIREKLFF.

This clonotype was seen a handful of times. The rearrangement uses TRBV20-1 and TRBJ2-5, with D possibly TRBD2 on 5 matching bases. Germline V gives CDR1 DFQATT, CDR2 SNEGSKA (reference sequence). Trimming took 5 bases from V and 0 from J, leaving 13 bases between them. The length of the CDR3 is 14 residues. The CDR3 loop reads CSAGGGANQETQYF. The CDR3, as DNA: TGCAGTGCTGGAGGAGGAGCGAACCAAGAGACCCAGTACTTC.

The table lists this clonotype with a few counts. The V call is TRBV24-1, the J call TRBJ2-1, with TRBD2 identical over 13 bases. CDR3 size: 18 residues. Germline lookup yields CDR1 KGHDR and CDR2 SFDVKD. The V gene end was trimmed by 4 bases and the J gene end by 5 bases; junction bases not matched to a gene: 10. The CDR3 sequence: CATSEAGLAGSRDNEQFF. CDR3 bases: TGTGCCACCAGTGAGGCGGGACTAGCGGGGTCTAGGGACAATGAGCAGTTCTTC.

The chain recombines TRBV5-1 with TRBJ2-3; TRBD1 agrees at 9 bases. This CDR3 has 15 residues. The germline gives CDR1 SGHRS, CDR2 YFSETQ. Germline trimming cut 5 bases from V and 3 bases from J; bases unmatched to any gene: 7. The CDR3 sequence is CASSSTGGETDTQYF. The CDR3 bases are TGCGCCAGCAGTTCGACAGGGGGGGAAACAGATACGCAGTATTTT.

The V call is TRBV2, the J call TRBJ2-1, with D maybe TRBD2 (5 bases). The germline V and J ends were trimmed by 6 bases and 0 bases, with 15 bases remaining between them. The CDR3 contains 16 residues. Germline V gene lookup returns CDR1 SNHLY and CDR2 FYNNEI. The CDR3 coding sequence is TGTGCCAGCAGCGGCGAGGGCTCGAGCTCCTACAATGAGCAGTTCTTC. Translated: CASSGEGSSSYNEQFF.

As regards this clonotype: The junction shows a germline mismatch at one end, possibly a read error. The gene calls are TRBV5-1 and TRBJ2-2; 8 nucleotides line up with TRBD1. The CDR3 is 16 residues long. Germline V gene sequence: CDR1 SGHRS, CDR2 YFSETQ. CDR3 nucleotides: TGCGCCAGCAGCTCCCAGGGGGCGGTCGACACCGGAGAGCTGTTTTTT. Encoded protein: CASSSQGAVDTGELFF.